Listed below are T cell receptor beta chains from one sample, sequenced in a study of chemoradiotherapy in HPV16-positive cancers. Clones were read by immunoSEQ multiplex PCR, and TCRdb kept only the in-frame ones, dropping some. Among roughly 34,000 clones, around four fifths were seen once, and the ten largest hold 3.5% to 4%. The sample consisted of blood, taken from a patient who underwent chemoradiotherapy. These receptor sequences come from a human donor with HPV-associated anogenital cancer. The CDR3 runs from the conserved cysteine through the conserved F or W. The D gene is left open where the match is weak. Size tells how often a clone was seen (once, few, many) or the class of an expanded clone, and some rows leave it out.

cdr3_nt cdr3_aa j_call v_call d_call clone_size
TGTGCCTGGAGTCAAACAGGGGCAGGCACCTTC CAWSQTGAGTF TRBJ1-2 TRBV30 TRBD1 NA
TGTGCCAGCCTTACCCTTACGGAAGGCTACACCTTC CASLTLTEGYTF TRBJ1-2 TRBV6-6 NA NA
TGTGCCAGCAGTTACTCCCGCGGGACAGTCTTCTACGAGCAGTACTTC CASSYSRGTVFYEQYF TRBJ2-7 TRBV6-6 NA NA
TGTGCCCAGGACACCGGGGAGCTGTTTTTT CAQDTGELFF TRBJ2-2 TRBV7-9 NA NA
TGTGCCAGCAGCTTAGGGGAGGGGGGAGTTTGGCTTTCTGAAGCTTTCTTT CASSLGEGGVWLSEAFF TRBJ1-1 TRBV7-8 NA NA
TGTGCCAGCAGCGTAGGCTCAGGAATCGCCAATGAGCAGTTCTTC CASSVGSGIANEQFF TRBJ2-1 TRBV9 NA NA
TGTGCCAGCAGCCGCCCGGGACAGGGAGTTGGCTACACCTTC CASSRPGQGVGYTF TRBJ1-2 TRBV11-2 TRBD1 NA
TGTGCCAGCAGTCTAACCGGGACTTTTGTGAACACTGAAGCTTTCTTT CASSLTGTFVNTEAFF TRBJ1-1 TRBV27 NA NA
TGTGCCAGCACCGCTCTGCTCTCTGGAAACACCATATATTTT CASTALLSGNTIYF TRBJ1-3 TRBV6-6 NA once
TGTGCCAGCAGCGACCCGGGGACAGGTTCCTCCTACGAGCAGTACTTC CASSDPGTGSSYEQYF TRBJ2-7 TRBV7-2 TRBD1 few
TGTGCCAGCAGTTCAACCCGGATTTTTCTGTACGAGCAGTACTTC CASSSTRIFLYEQYF TRBJ2-7 TRBV27 NA once
TGTGCCAGCAGCCCGTATATAACGAATGAGCAGTTCTTC CASSPYITNEQFF TRBJ2-1 TRBV7-2 NA NA
TGTGCCAGCAGCCCGCAGGTATTGGGGCCCCTCCACTTT CASSPQVLGPLHF TRBJ1-6 TRBV7-2 NA NA
TGTGCCAGCAGCCCCCAGGGGCACACCGGGGAGCTGTTTTTT CASSPQGHTGELFF TRBJ2-2 TRBV7-3 NA NA
TGCGCCAGCAGGGGGACAGGGACCAGCTCCTATAATTCACCCCTCCACTTT CASRGTGTSSYNSPLHF TRBJ1-6 TRBV5-1 TRBD1 few
TGCAGTGTAATGAGAGGGTCACCCCTCCACTTT CSVMRGSPLHF TRBJ1-6 TRBV20-1 NA once
TGCGCCAGCAGCCAAGATGGACGGGGGCAGGCCTCTCCCTATGGCTACACCTTC CASSQDGRGQASPYGYTF TRBJ1-2 TRBV4-1 NA NA
TGTGCCAGCAGCCCTCGATCCCTCTTAACCGGGGAGCTGTTTTTT CASSPRSLLTGELFF TRBJ2-2 TRBV9 NA NA
TGCGCCAGCAGCTTGTCCTTGGGAGGGGGGCAGCGAATATGCTACACCTTC CASSLSLGGGQRICYTF TRBJ1-2 TRBV5-1 NA NA